This T cell receptor beta chain was sequenced in a study of patients and donors after allogeneic stem cell transplantation. TCRdb re-called the RT-PCR reads through MiXCR, storing one row per CDR3 protein. Found here are about 410,000 distinct CDR3 sequences, 16% of them singletons; the top ten hold 7% to 7.5%. The CDR3 is made up of 17 amino acids. Deletions cut 3 bases from V and 3 bases from J, with 23 bases between. The germline gives CDR1 DFQATT, CDR2 SNEGSKA (reference sequence). This clonotype was counted a few times. The source is a human donor who was either an allogeneic HSCT recipient or a stem cell or donor lymphocyte infusion donor (not recorded which). It is not recorded whose cells these are; they may come from a transplant donor. The rearrangement links TRBV20-1 to TRBJ2-5; D is possibly TRBD1 (5 bases). The sequenced sample was blood, either unsorted or a sorted T cell fraction (not recorded which). The CDR3 here is CSARGPGILRGKETQYF. CDR3 coding DNA: TGCAGTGCTAGGGGGCCAGGGATATTAAGGGGAAAAGAGACCCAGTACTTC.